These T cell receptor beta chains were read from a single sample in a study of T cell responses to AZD1222 COVID-19 vaccine. The method was immunoSEQ multiplex PCR; TCRdb's version includes in-frame clones alone and lacks a portion of them. The top ten hold around 1.8% of the sample, which has around 150,000 clones, roughly 90% seen once. Sequencing was performed on peripheral blood, taken 28 days after the second AZD1222 dose. Receptor source: an adult who received the AZD1222 COVID-19 vaccine. The CDR3 runs from the conserved cysteine through the conserved F or W. D genes are given only for firm matches. Clone size is stated in some rows and not others, as once, few, many or a class when expanded.

size: -; V: TRBV6-5; D: -; J: TRBJ1-1; CDR3: CASSYSTGSTEAFF; DNA: TGTGCCAGCAGTTACTCGACGGGGAGCACTGAAGCTTTCTTT
size: -; V: TRBV5-1; D: -; J: TRBJ1-1; CDR3: CATKSEAPNTEAFF; DNA: TGCGCCACTAAATCGGAGGCGCCGAACACTGAAGCTTTCTTT
size: -; V: TRBV27; D: TRBD1; J: TRBJ1-2; CDR3: CASSLGPGQATYGYTF; DNA: TGTGCCAGCAGTCTAGGTCCGGGACAGGCGACGTATGGCTACACCTTC
size: -; V: TRBV19; D: -; J: TRBJ1-1; CDR3: CASRAENTEAFF; DNA: TGTGCCAGTAGGGCGGAGAACACTGAAGCTTTCTTT
size: -; V: TRBV7-9; D: -; J: TRBJ1-2; CDR3: CASSLNSGAGMGYTF; DNA: TGTGCCAGCAGCTTAAATTCGGGGGCCGGTATGGGCTACACCTTC
size: -; V: TRBV6-1; D: -; J: TRBJ1-1; CDR3: CASSGATGRNTEAFF; DNA: TGTGCCAGCAGTGGAGCAACAGGGAGGAACACTGAAGCTTTCTTT
size: once; V: TRBV7-2; D: TRBD1; J: TRBJ1-2; CDR3: CASSAYRGGYYGYTF; DNA: TGTGCCAGCAGCGCCTACAGGGGCGGCTACTATGGCTACACCTTC
size: -; V: TRBV7-2; D: TRBD2; J: TRBJ2-1; CDR3: CASSQMGGGANEQFF; DNA: TGTGCCAGCAGCCAAATGGGCGGGGGGGCCAATGAGCAGTTCTTC
size: -; V: TRBV7-8; D: -; J: TRBJ2-3; CDR3: CASSLVGTSTDTQYF; DNA: TGTGCCAGCAGCTTAGTGGGGACTAGCACAGATACGCAGTATTTT
size: -; V: TRBV6-5; D: -; J: TRBJ2-1; CDR3: CASSYNYNEQFF; DNA: TGTGCCAGCAGTTACAATTACAATGAGCAGTTCTTC
size: -; V: TRBV5-6; D: -; J: TRBJ1-3; CDR3: CASSLYPASGNTIYF; DNA: TGTGCCAGCAGCTTGTATCCGGCCTCTGGAAACACCATATATTTT
size: -; V: TRBV9; D: TRBD2; J: TRBJ2-2; CDR3: CASSSLAGVGTGELFF; DNA: TGTGCCAGCAGCTCTCTAGCGGGGGTGGGCACCGGGGAGCTGTTTTTT
size: -; V: TRBV20-1; D: TRBD1; J: TRBJ1-4; CDR3: CSASRQGNEKLFF; DNA: TGCAGTGCTAGTCGACAGGGCAATGAAAAACTGTTTTTT
size: -; V: TRBV6-2/TRBV6-3; D: TRBD1; J: TRBJ1-4; CDR3: CASSWRGLLGSTNEKLFF; DNA: TGTGCCAGCAGTTGGAGGGGGCTCTTAGGGTCAACTAATGAAAAACTGTTTTTT
size: -; V: TRBV6-1; D: -; J: TRBJ1-2; CDR3: CASSEGVVNYGYTF; DNA: TGTGCCAGCAGTGAAGGGGTGGTTAACTATGGCTACACCTTC
size: once; V: TRBV18; D: TRBD1; J: TRBJ2-5; CDR3: CASSPGTEQETQYF; DNA: TGTGCCAGCTCCCCAGGGACAGAACAAGAGACCCAGTACTTC
size: -; V: TRBV3-1/TRBV3-2; D: -; J: TRBJ2-7; CDR3: CASSPNSYEQYF; DNA: TGTGCCAGCAGCCCGAACTCCTACGAGCAGTACTTC
size: -; V: TRBV7-3; D: TRBD2; J: TRBJ2-2; CDR3: CASSLTTSGGTGELFF; DNA: TGTGCCAGCAGCTTAACGACTAGCGGGGGCACCGGGGAGCTGTTTTTT
size: -; V: TRBV4-1; D: -; J: TRBJ1-5; CDR3: CASSQKTGTQQPQHF; DNA: TGCGCCAGCAGCCAGAAAACCGGGACGCAGCAGCCCCAGCATTTT
size: -; V: TRBV11-2; D: -; J: TRBJ1-2; CDR3: CASRPRRGQGYGYTF; DNA: TGTGCCAGCAGGCCCCGGCGGGGGCAGGGCTATGGCTACACCTTC
size: once; V: TRBV6-5; D: -; J: TRBJ1-4; CDR3: CASTPVSRYEKLFF; DNA: TGTGCCAGCACCCCTGTCAGTCGGTATGAAAAACTGTTTTTT
size: -; V: TRBV29-1; D: -; J: TRBJ1-2; CDR3: CSARDMGYTF; DNA: TGCAGCGCTCGGGACATGGGCTACACCTTC
size: -; V: TRBV5-5; D: -; J: TRBJ1-1; CDR3: CASSFGNPLNTEAFF; DNA: TGTGCCAGCAGCTTTGGGAATCCTCTGAACACTGAAGCTTTCTTT
size: -; V: TRBV6-5; D: -; J: TRBJ1-2; CDR3: CASSRQGSNYGYTF; DNA: TGTGCCAGCAGTAGGCAGGGATCCAACTATGGCTACACCTTC
size: -; V: TRBV4-2; D: -; J: TRBJ1-1; CDR3: CASSQDAETVGYTEAFF; DNA: TGTGCCAGCAGCCAAGACGCGGAGACAGTCGGGTACACTGAAGCTTTCTTT
size: -; V: TRBV19; D: TRBD1; J: TRBJ2-2; CDR3: CASKPDRGSAGELFF; DNA: TGTGCCAGTAAACCGGACAGGGGATCCGCCGGGGAGCTGTTTTTT
size: -; V: TRBV6-5; D: TRBD1; J: TRBJ2-1; CDR3: CASSYDRGRLEQFF; DNA: TGTGCCAGCAGTTACGACAGGGGGCGGCTTGAGCAGTTCTTC
size: -; V: TRBV12-3/TRBV12-4; D: -; J: TRBJ1-2; CDR3: CASRLGGSAGYTF; DNA: TGTGCCAGCAGGCTTGGGGGGTCGGCTGGCTACACCTTC
size: -; V: TRBV5-1; D: TRBD1; J: TRBJ1-5; CDR3: CASSPETGNNQPQHF; DNA: TGCGCCAGCAGCCCCGAGACAGGGAACAATCAGCCCCAGCATTTT
size: -; V: TRBV7-9; D: -; J: TRBJ2-2; CDR3: CASSLTGANTGELFF; DNA: TGTGCCAGCAGCTTGACAGGAGCAAACACCGGGGAGCTGTTTTTT
size: -; V: TRBV6-5; D: -; J: TRBJ2-4; CDR3: CASSYSRTPVKNIQYF; DNA: TGTGCCAGCAGTTACTCGAGGACACCAGTCAAAAACATTCAGTACTTC
size: -; V: TRBV5-1; D: -; J: TRBJ1-2; CDR3: CASSLGTSNYGYTF; DNA: TGCGCCAGCAGCTTGGGCACCTCTAACTATGGCTACACCTTC
size: -; V: TRBV7-2; D: -; J: TRBJ1-5; CDR3: CASGPFGQPQHF; DNA: TGTGCCAGCGGCCCTTTCGGGCAGCCCCAGCATTTT
size: once; V: TRBV14; D: -; J: TRBJ2-1; CDR3: CASSQDASDSYNEQFF; DNA: TGTGCCAGCAGCCAAGACGCCAGTGACTCCTACAATGAGCAGTTCTTC
size: -; V: TRBV28; D: TRBD1; J: TRBJ1-3; CDR3: CASSLQGAGGNTIYF; DNA: TGTGCCAGCAGTTTACAGGGGGCAGGTGGAAACACCATATATTTT
size: -; V: TRBV7-9; D: -; J: TRBJ2-1; CDR3: CASSSRTSFYNEQFF; DNA: TGTGCCAGCAGCTCCAGGACGTCCTTCTACAATGAGCAGTTCTTC
size: -; V: TRBV7-2; D: TRBD1; J: TRBJ2-1; CDR3: CASSSKTGQSYNEQFF; DNA: TGTGCCAGCAGCTCAAAGACAGGGCAGTCCTACAATGAGCAGTTCTTC
size: -; V: TRBV2; D: TRBD2; J: TRBJ2-5; CDR3: CASTLIGGGQETQYF; DNA: TGTGCCAGCACCTTAATCGGGGGGGGCCAAGAGACCCAGTACTTC
size: once; V: TRBV5-4; D: -; J: TRBJ1-1; CDR3: CASRSASEAEAFF; DNA: TGTGCCAGCAGATCCGCATCCGAGGCTGAAGCTTTCTTT
size: -; V: TRBV2; D: -; J: TRBJ1-2; CDR3: CASSEARNIYGYTF; DNA: TGTGCCAGCAGTGAAGCGAGGAACATCTATGGCTACACCTTC
size: once; V: TRBV18; D: -; J: TRBJ1-1; CDR3: CASSFDWGTEAFF; DNA: TGTGCCAGCTCATTCGACTGGGGCACTGAAGCTTTCTTT
size: -; V: TRBV7-9; D: TRBD2; J: TRBJ2-3; CDR3: CASSLAGVYTDTQYF; DNA: TGTGCCAGCAGCCTAGCGGGAGTCTACACAGATACGCAGTATTTT
size: -; V: TRBV4-1; D: -; J: TRBJ1-4; CDR3: CASSQDRGNEKLFF; DNA: TGCGCCAGCAGCCAAGACAGGGGTAATGAAAAACTGTTTTTT
size: -; V: TRBV4-1; D: TRBD2; J: TRBJ2-7; CDR3: CASSRGLAGDYEQYF; DNA: TGCGCCAGCAGCCGTGGACTAGCGGGTGACTACGAGCAGTACTTC